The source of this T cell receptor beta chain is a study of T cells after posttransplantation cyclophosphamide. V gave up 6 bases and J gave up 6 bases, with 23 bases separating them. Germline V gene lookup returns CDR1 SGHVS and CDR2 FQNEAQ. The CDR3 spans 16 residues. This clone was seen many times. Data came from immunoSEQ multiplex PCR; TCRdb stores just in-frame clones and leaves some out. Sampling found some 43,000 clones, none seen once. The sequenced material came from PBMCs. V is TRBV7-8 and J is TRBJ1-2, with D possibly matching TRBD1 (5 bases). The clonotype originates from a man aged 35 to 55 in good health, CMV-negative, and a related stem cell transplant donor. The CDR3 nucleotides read TGTGCCAGCAGGCCCTTATGGGGCAGGGTCTCTGATGGCTACACCTTC. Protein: CASRPLWGRVSDGYTF.